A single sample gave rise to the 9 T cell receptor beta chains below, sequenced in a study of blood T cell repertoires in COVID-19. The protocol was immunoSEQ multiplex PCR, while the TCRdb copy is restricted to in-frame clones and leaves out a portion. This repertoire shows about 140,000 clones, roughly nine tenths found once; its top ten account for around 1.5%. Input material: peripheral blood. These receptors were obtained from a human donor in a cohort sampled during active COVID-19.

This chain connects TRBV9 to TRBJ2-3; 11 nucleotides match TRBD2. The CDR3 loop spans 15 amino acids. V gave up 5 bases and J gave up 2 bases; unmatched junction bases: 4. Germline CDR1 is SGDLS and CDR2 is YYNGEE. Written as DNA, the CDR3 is TGTGCCAGCAGTCTTAGCGGGGGGGCCACAGATACGCAGTATTTT. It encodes CASSLSGGATDTQYF.

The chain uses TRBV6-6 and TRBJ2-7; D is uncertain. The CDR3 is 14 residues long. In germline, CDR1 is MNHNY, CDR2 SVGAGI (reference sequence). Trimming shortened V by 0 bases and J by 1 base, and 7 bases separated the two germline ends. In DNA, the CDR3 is TGTGCCAGCAGTTACTCGCCGGGTTCCTACGAGCAGTACTTC. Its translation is CASSYSPGSYEQYF.

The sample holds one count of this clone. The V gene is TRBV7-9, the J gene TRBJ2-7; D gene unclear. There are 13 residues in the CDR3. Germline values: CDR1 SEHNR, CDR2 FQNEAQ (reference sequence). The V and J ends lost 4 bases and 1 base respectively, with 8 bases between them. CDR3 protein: CASSSPFSYEQYF. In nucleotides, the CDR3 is TGTGCCAGCAGCTCCCCTTTTTCCTACGAGCAGTACTTC. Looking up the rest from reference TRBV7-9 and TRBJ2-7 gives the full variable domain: DTGVSQNPRHKITKRGQNVTFRCDPISEHNRLYWYRQTLGQGPEFLTYFQNEAQLEKSRLLSDRFSAERPKGSFSTLEIQRTEQGDSAMYLCASSSPFSYEQYFGPGTRLTVT.

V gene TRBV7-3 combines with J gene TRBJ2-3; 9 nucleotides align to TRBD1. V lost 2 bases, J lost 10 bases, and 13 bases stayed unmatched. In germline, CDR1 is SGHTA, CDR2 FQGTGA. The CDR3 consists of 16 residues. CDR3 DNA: TGTGCCAGCAGCTTAGTGGGAACGATACAGGGGGCGGCGCAGTATTTT. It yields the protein CASSLVGTIQGAAQYF.

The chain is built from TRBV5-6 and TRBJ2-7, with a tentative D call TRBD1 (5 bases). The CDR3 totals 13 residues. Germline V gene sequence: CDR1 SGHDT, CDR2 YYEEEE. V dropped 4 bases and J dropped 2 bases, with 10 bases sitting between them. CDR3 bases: TGTGCCAGCAGCCTGACAGCTACCTACGAGCAGTACTTC. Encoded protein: CASSLTATYEQYF.

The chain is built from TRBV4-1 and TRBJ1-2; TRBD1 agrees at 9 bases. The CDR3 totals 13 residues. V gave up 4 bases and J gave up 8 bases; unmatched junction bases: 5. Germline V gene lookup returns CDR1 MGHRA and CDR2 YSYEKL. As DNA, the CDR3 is TGCGCCAGCAGCCTCCGGACAGGGGAGGGCTACACCTTC. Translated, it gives CASSLRTGEGYTF.

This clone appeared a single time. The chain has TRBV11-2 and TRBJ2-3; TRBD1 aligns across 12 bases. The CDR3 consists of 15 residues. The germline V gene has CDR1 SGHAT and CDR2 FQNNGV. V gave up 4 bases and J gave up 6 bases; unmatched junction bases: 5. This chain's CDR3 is CASSWDRGLGDTQYF. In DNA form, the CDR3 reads TGTGCCAGCAGCTGGGACAGGGGGCTCGGGGATACGCAGTATTTT.

The CDR3 loop reads CASSVDGQGGNEQFF. For the CDR3, the DNA is TGTGCCAGCAGCGTAGATGGACAGGGGGGGAATGAGCAGTTCTTC. The rearrangement uses TRBV9 and TRBJ2-1; 10 bases agree with TRBD1. Losses at the gene ends were 0 bases for V and 7 bases for J; bases not matched to a gene: 4. Germline assignment: CDR1 SGDLS and CDR2 YYNGEE. The CDR3 contains 15 residues.

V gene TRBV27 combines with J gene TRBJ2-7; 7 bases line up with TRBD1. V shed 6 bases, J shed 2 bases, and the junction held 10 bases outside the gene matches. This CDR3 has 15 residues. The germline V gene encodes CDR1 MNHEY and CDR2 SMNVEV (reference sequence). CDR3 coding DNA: TGTGCCAGCAGGTTACCCCGGACAGGAGCCTACGAGCAGTACTTC. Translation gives CASRLPRTGAYEQYF.